This is a list of T cell receptor beta chains from one sample in a study of cytomegalovirus exposure and HLA in healthy donors. The protocol was immunoSEQ multiplex PCR, while the TCRdb copy is restricted to in-frame clones and leaves out a portion. Of some 190,000 clones detected, approximately 86% appear once; the ten largest clones hold approximately 0.31%. Sequencing was performed on PBMCs. The receptors come from a woman younger than 45 in good health and CMV-seronegative. Each CDR3 is given with its conserved first and last residue. The D gene is left open where the match is weak. Part of the rows lack a size; the others show once, few, many or a class for expanded clones.

TRBV2,TRBJ2-1,-,TRBD1,TGTGCCAGCAGTACCCGACAGGGGACGTCCTACAATGAGCAGTTCTTC,CASSTRQGTSYNEQFF
TRBV21-1,TRBJ2-6,-,-,TGTGCCACCAATGCCGGGACAGCCCCCTCTGGGGCCAACGTCCTGACTTTC,CATNAGTAPSGANVLTF
TRBV7-9,TRBJ2-1,-,TRBD2,TGTGCCAGCAGCTTAGGGGGACTAGCGCAATACAATGAGCAGTTCTTC,CASSLGGLAQYNEQFF
TRBV4-2,TRBJ1-1,-,TRBD1,TGTGCCAGCAGCCAAGCCGGGACAGAGACGATGAACACTGAAGCTTTCTTT,CASSQAGTETMNTEAFF
TRBV5-1,TRBJ2-5,-,TRBD1,TGCGCCAGCAGCTCCCTAGGACAGGGCGTCGGGGAGACCCAGTACTTC,CASSSLGQGVGETQYF
TRBV5-1,TRBJ2-1,-,TRBD2,TGCGCCAGCAGCAGAGGGACTAGCGGGGATGAGCAGTTCTTC,CASSRGTSGDEQFF
TRBV21-1,TRBJ2-2,-,-,TGTGCCAGCAGCAAATGGGCTACCGGGGAGCTGTTTTTT,CASSKWATGELFF
TRBV20-1,TRBJ2-1,-,TRBD2,TGCAGTGCTAGGGGGGGGTATGAGCAGTTCTTC,CSARGGYEQFF
TRBV6-1,TRBJ2-1,-,TRBD1,TGTGCCAGCAGCTCCGGGACAGGCCCCTACAATGAGCAGTTCTTC,CASSSGTGPYNEQFF
TRBV6-6,TRBJ2-1,-,TRBD2,TGTGCCAGCGCTTATAGCGGGAGCTCCTACAATGAGCAGTTCTTC,CASAYSGSSYNEQFF
TRBV7-6,TRBJ2-1,-,TRBD2,TGTGCCAGCAGCTTAGGACTAGCGGGAGGGTATGAGCAGTTCTTC,CASSLGLAGGYEQFF
TRBV14,TRBJ1-2,-,TRBD1,TGTGCCAGCAGCCGGACAGGGCTCCCCTGGGAAAACTTCTTC,CASSRTGLPWENFF
TRBV25-1,TRBJ2-2,few,TRBD2,TGTGCCAGCAGTACCCGGACTAGCGGAGCCCCCGGGGAGCTGTTTTTT,CASSTRTSGAPGELFF
TRBV5-4,TRBJ1-1,few,TRBD1,TGTGCCAGCAGCTCCCCGGGACAGAAAGCTTTCTTT,CASSSPGQKAFF
TRBV10-3,TRBJ1-1,-,-,TGTGCCATCAGTAGAACTCCTCCCCGGGGGGTTAGCACTGAAGCTTTCTTT,CAISRTPPRGVSTEAFF
TRBV11-1,TRBJ2-1,-,-,TGTGCCAGCAGCCGATCCGGGAACTACAATGAGCAGTTCTTC,CASSRSGNYNEQFF
TRBV5-4,TRBJ2-7,-,TRBD2,TGTGCCAGCAGCTTGGGACTAGCGGAGACCTACGAGCAGTACTTC,CASSLGLAETYEQYF
TRBV2,TRBJ2-1,-,TRBD2,TGTGCCAGCAGTGGTCCAGCGGGAGGCCCCTACAATGAGCAGTTCTTC,CASSGPAGGPYNEQFF
TRBV4-1,TRBJ1-2,-,-,TGCGCCAGCAGCCAAGAGAGGGGGTTTGACTATGGCTACACCTTC,CASSQERGFDYGYTF
TRBV27,TRBJ1-1,once,-,TGTGCCAGCAGGAGTCCCTACCTCGGGACTGAAGCTTTCTTT,CASRSPYLGTEAFF
TRBV27,TRBJ1-5,-,-,TGTGCCAGCAGTTTGGTTAGGGGCAACAATCAGCCCCAGCATTTT,CASSLVRGNNQPQHF
TRBV7-2,TRBJ2-1,-,TRBD2,TGTGCCAGCAGCTCCACTAGCGGCCCTTACAATGAGCAGTTCTTC,CASSSTSGPYNEQFF
TRBV15,TRBJ2-7,-,TRBD2,TGTGCCACCAGCAGATGGAGCGGGGGGTTCTACGAGCAGTACTTC,CATSRWSGGFYEQYF
TRBV7-3,TRBJ2-3,once,-,TGTGCCAGCAGCTTAGGAATCGGGTCTAGCACAGATACGCAGTATTTT,CASSLGIGSSTDTQYF
TRBV4-1,TRBJ1-1,-,-,TGCGCCAGCAGCCAAGATCAGGGAGGGTCTGAAGCTTTCTTT,CASSQDQGGSEAFF
TRBV19,TRBJ1-5,-,TRBD1,TGTGCCAGTAGTACCGACTCAAAACCCGGACAGGTGAATCAGCCCCAGCATTTT,CASSTDSKPGQVNQPQHF
TRBV7-6,TRBJ2-5,-,-,TGTGCCAGCAGCTTTTCCAGGGCAACCCAGTACTTC,CASSFSRATQYF
TRBV25-1,TRBJ2-1,few,-,TGTGCCAGCAGTGCGGGACTCTACAATGAGCAGTTCTTC,CASSAGLYNEQFF
TRBV5-1,TRBJ2-7,-,TRBD2,TGCGCCAGCAGCATGGTACTAGCGGGTGGATACGAGCAGTACTTC,CASSMVLAGGYEQYF
TRBV7-9,TRBJ2-1,-,-,TGTGCCAGCAGCTTAGGCGGGGACTACAATGAGCAGTTCTTC,CASSLGGDYNEQFF
TRBV15,TRBJ2-1,-,TRBD2,TGTGCCACCAGCATACCGGGACTAGCAGAAGTCAATGAGCAGTTCTTC,CATSIPGLAEVNEQFF
TRBV7-9,TRBJ1-1,-,-,TGTGCCAGCAGCTTAGACAGAGCTGAAGCTTTCTTT,CASSLDRAEAFF